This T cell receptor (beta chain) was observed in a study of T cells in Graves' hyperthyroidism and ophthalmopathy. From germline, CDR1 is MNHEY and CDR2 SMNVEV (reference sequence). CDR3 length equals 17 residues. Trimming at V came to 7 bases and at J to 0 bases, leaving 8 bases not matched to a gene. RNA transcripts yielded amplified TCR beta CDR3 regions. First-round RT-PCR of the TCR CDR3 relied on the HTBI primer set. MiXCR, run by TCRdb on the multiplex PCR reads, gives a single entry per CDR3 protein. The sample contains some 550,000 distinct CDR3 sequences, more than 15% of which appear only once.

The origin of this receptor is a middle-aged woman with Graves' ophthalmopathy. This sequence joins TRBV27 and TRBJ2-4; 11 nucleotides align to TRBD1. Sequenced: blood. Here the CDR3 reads CASTRDRGTLAKNIQYF. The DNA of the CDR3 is TGTGCCAGCACCCGGGACAGGGGGACCTTAGCCAAAAACATTCAGTACTTC.